Reported below is one T cell receptor beta chain. Its antigen is currently unknown. PCR involved 60 Vbeta and 13 Jbeta primers. Libraries were prepared by immunoSEQ multiplex PCR; TCRdb keeps only in-frame clonotypes and omits some of them. The sample holds approximately 140,000 clones, about 84% seen once. This specimen belongs to a study of cytomegalovirus exposure and HLA in healthy donors. This CDR3 has 16 amino acids. After removal of 2 bases from V and 3 bases from J, the junction contained 8 bases not matched to a gene. Germline V CDR1 and CDR2: MNHEY, SVGAGI. Points from the study as a whole: In a later analysis, V- and J-gene trimming of beta chains associated with a DCLRE1C missense variant, replicated independently.

The chain uses TRBV6-5 and TRBJ2-5; 8 bases match TRBD2. The TCR comes from a boy between 10 and 17 years old in good health and CMV-seronegative. Sequenced sample: PBMCs. The CDR3 is CASSYEVGGGKETQYF. The CDR3 DNA is TGTGCCAGCAGTTACGAGGTCGGGGGGGGAAAAGAGACCCAGTACTTC.